The clone carrying this TCR beta chain has more than one count but fewer than ten. These data are taken from a study of cytomegalovirus exposure and HLA in healthy donors. The PCR employed 60 Vbeta primers together with 13 Jbeta primers. Sequencing was performed with immunoSEQ multiplex PCR; in TCRdb, only in-frame clones are kept and a portion is missing. Of some 200,000 clones detected, roughly 77% appear once; the ten largest clones hold approximately 0.39%. The CDR3 covers 16 residues. Losses at the gene ends were 2 bases for V and 8 bases for J; bases not matched to a gene: 9. Germline loops: CDR1 SGHTA, CDR2 FQGTGA.

The chain couples TRBV7-3 to TRBJ2-3, with 11 positions matching TRBD2. Sequenced input: PBMCs. The TCR was taken from a male donor in good health and CMV-seropositive. Here the CDR3 reads CASSLLLAGGYSTQYF. DNA of the CDR3: TGTGCCAGCAGCTTACTGCTAGCGGGGGGATATAGTACGCAGTATTTT.